What follows are 2 T cell receptor beta chains derived from one specimen sequenced in a study of blood T cell repertoires in COVID-19 (dated by TCRdb to the early 2020s). Preparation of the library involved the immunoSEQ multiplex PCR assay. Drawn from immuneACCESS, this table holds only the in-frame rearrangements with V and J called that TCRdb kept. Clones are partly lost; checked studies trace under half to an unresolved V gene and leave the rest unexplained. This sample lists under 200,000 clones; 80% to 90% were detected once. The ten largest account for about 14% of the sample. The specimen was peripheral blood. The receptors derive from a woman between 70 and 85 years old with COVID-19, enrolled during active disease.

The gene calls are TRBV14 and TRBJ2-3; 8 bases are a match to TRBD1. The germline gives CDR1 SGHDN, CDR2 FVKESK. The CDR3 is 15 amino acids. After removal of 7 bases from V and 2 bases from J, the junction contained 8 bases not matched to a gene. CDR3 nucleotides: TGTGCCAGCATGACAGACAGGGGCCTCACAGATACGCAGTATTTT. Its translation is CASMTDRGLTDTQYF.

V is TRBV28 and J is TRBJ2-1, with TRBD2 matching over 7 bases. The CDR3 is 13 residues long. Germline V CDR1 and CDR2: MDHEN, SYDVKM. V lost 3 bases to trimming and J lost 10 bases; unmatched junction nucleotides: 6. CDR3 protein: CASSLRGKIEQFF. The CDR3 DNA follows: TGTGCCAGCAGTTTGCGGGGGAAAATCGAGCAGTTCTTC.